This is a list of T cell receptor beta chains from one sample in a study of blood T cell repertoires in COVID-19. Produced via immunoSEQ multiplex PCR; TCRdb's table is partial and in-frame only. The profile shows around 500,000 clones, less than 90% of them singletons. Material: PBMCs or T cells enriched from blood (not recorded which). The receptors were gathered from a woman aged 60-70 years who had recovered from COVID-19. Both conserved end residues are part of each CDR3. The D gene is left open where the match is weak. The listing skips clone size in some rows; elsewhere it reads once, few, many or a size class.

size: -
J: TRBJ1-1
length: 11
D: TRBD1
V: TRBV12-3/TRBV12-4
DNA: TGTGCCAGCAGTTCCAGGGGGGAAGCTTTCTTT
CDR3: CASSSRGEAFF

size: -
J: TRBJ2-2
length: 16
D: TRBD1
V: TRBV9
DNA: TGTGCCAGCAGCCCCCGACAGGGGTTTAACACCGGGGAGCTGTTTTTT
CDR3: CASSPRQGFNTGELFF

size: -
J: TRBJ1-5
length: 14
D: TRBD1
V: TRBV5-1
DNA: TGCGCCAGCAGCTTGGAAGGGGGCGGGGAGCCCCAGCATTTT
CDR3: CASSLEGGGEPQHF

size: -
J: TRBJ2-2
length: 15
D: TRBD1
V: TRBV4-1
DNA: TGCGCCAGCAGTCGGACAGGGCAGAACACCGGGGAGCTGTTTTTT
CDR3: CASSRTGQNTGELFF

size: -
J: TRBJ1-4
length: 18
D: TRBD1
V: TRBV7-6
DNA: TGTGCCAGCAGCTTCACTCCGGAAATACAGGGGGGGGATGAAAAACTGTTTTTT
CDR3: CASSFTPEIQGGDEKLFF

size: -
J: TRBJ2-3
length: 17
D: TRBD2
V: TRBV5-1
DNA: TGCGCCAGCAGCACCGCCACTAGCGGGGGGCACACAGATACGCAGTATTTT
CDR3: CASSTATSGGHTDTQYF

size: few
J: TRBJ1-5
length: 17
D: TRBD1
V: TRBV28
DNA: TGTGCCAGCATACCGGGACAGGGGGTTGCTAGCAATCAGCCCCAGCATTTT
CDR3: CASIPGQGVASNQPQHF

size: -
J: TRBJ1-6
length: 17
D: -
V: TRBV18
DNA: TGTGCCAGCTCACGGACAGAACCTAGCTCCTATAATTCACCCCTCCACTTT
CDR3: CASSRTEPSSYNSPLHF

size: once
J: TRBJ1-1
length: 15
D: -
V: TRBV5-6
DNA: TGTGCCAGCAGCTTGGAAGGACTGGTGAACACTGAAGCTTTCTTT
CDR3: CASSLEGLVNTEAFF

size: -
J: TRBJ1-2
length: 13
D: -
V: TRBV28
DNA: TGTGCCAGCAGTTTAAGTACCATTGAGGGCTACACCTTC
CDR3: CASSLSTIEGYTF

size: -
J: TRBJ1-6
length: 17
D: -
V: TRBV15
DNA: TGTGCCACCAGCTCCAGGGGTCGGGGCTCCTATAATTCACCCCTCCACTTT
CDR3: CATSSRGRGSYNSPLHF

size: -
J: TRBJ1-1
length: 13
D: -
V: TRBV5-1
DNA: TGCGCCAGCAGCTTTAGCCTGAACACTGAAGCTTTCTTT
CDR3: CASSFSLNTEAFF

size: -
J: TRBJ1-4
length: 15
D: -
V: TRBV7-9
DNA: TGTGCCAGCACCCCCCGGTACAACTCGGGGGAAAAACTGTTTTTT
CDR3: CASTPRYNSGEKLFF

size: -
J: TRBJ1-1
length: 14
D: -
V: TRBV28
DNA: TGTGCCAGCAGACCTACAGGGTACGGCACTGAAGCTTTCTTT
CDR3: CASRPTGYGTEAFF

size: -
J: TRBJ2-1
length: 15
D: -
V: TRBV11-2
DNA: TGTGCCAGCAGCTTTTCCCGAGGCTCCTACAATGAGCAGTTCTTC
CDR3: CASSFSRGSYNEQFF

size: once
J: TRBJ1-2
length: 14
D: TRBD1
V: TRBV19
DNA: TGTGCCAGTAGTATAACAGGGGGAAACTATGGCTACACCTTC
CDR3: CASSITGGNYGYTF

size: -
J: TRBJ1-2
length: 13
D: TRBD1
V: TRBV15
DNA: TGTGCCACCAGCAGAGTCGCAGGGGGGCCGACCTACTTC
CDR3: CATSRVAGGPTYF

size: -
J: TRBJ1-1
length: 18
D: TRBD1
V: TRBV19
DNA: TGTGCCAGTAGGAGATTGCCGGGGACAGGGTTTATGAACACTGAAGCTTTCTTT
CDR3: CASRRLPGTGFMNTEAFF

size: -
J: TRBJ1-1
length: 14
D: -
V: TRBV19
DNA: TGTGCCAGTAGTTACCCCGGGGAGTTCACTGAAGCTTTCTTT
CDR3: CASSYPGEFTEAFF

size: -
J: TRBJ1-1
length: 14
D: -
V: TRBV27
DNA: TGTGCCAGCAGTTTACGGGATATGAACACTGAAGCTTTCTTT
CDR3: CASSLRDMNTEAFF

size: many
J: TRBJ1-2
length: 14
D: -
V: TRBV7-9
DNA: TGTGCCAGCAGCTGGAGGGGCGGGGATGATGGCTACACCTTC
CDR3: CASSWRGGDDGYTF

size: -
J: TRBJ2-5
length: 13
D: -
V: TRBV5-1
DNA: TGCGCCAGCAGCCTGACAGTCGGAGAGACCCAGTACTTC
CDR3: CASSLTVGETQYF

size: -
J: TRBJ2-3
length: 17
D: TRBD2
V: TRBV11-2
DNA: TGTGCCAGCAGCTTAGATAGGCGGGGGGGCGGGGCAGATACGCAGTATTTT
CDR3: CASSLDRRGGGADTQYF

size: -
J: TRBJ2-7
length: 14
D: TRBD1
V: TRBV12-5
DNA: TGTGCTAGTGGTTTGGGACAGGGATTTTACGAGCAGTACTTC
CDR3: CASGLGQGFYEQYF

size: -
J: TRBJ2-1
length: 15
D: -
V: TRBV30
DNA: TGTGCCTGGACGACCGACTCGAGCTCCTACAATGAGCAGTTCTTC
CDR3: CAWTTDSSSYNEQFF

size: -
J: TRBJ2-1
length: 15
D: TRBD1
V: TRBV24-1
DNA: TGTGCCTCGTCCGCGACAGGGACGGGTAACAATGAGCAGTTCTTC
CDR3: CASSATGTGNNEQFF

size: -
J: TRBJ2-3
length: 18
D: TRBD1
V: TRBV11-2
DNA: TGTGCCAGCAGCTCCCCACAGCCCTACAGGGGCGGCACAGATACGCAGTATTTT
CDR3: CASSSPQPYRGGTDTQYF

size: -
J: TRBJ2-2
length: 14
D: TRBD1
V: TRBV5-1
DNA: TGCGCCAGCAGAATAGGGGGCAACATCGGGGAGCTGTTTTTT
CDR3: CASRIGGNIGELFF

size: -
J: TRBJ1-2
length: 16
D: -
V: TRBV7-8
DNA: TGTGCCAGCAGCCGCGACAGTTCCCTTACTAACTATGGCTACACCTTC
CDR3: CASSRDSSLTNYGYTF

size: -
J: TRBJ1-1
length: 13
D: TRBD1
V: TRBV6-1
DNA: TGTGCCATTGGGACAGGGACATACACTGAAGCTTTCTTT
CDR3: CAIGTGTYTEAFF

size: -
J: TRBJ2-2
length: 16
D: TRBD1
V: TRBV25-1
DNA: TGTGCCAGCAGTGAATACCAAAGACAGGGACCTGGGGAGCTGTTTTTT
CDR3: CASSEYQRQGPGELFF

size: -
J: TRBJ1-2
length: 15
D: -
V: TRBV15
DNA: TGTGCCACCAGCAGAGATAGAGGCAGGGAAATTGGCTACACCTTC
CDR3: CATSRDRGREIGYTF

size: -
J: TRBJ2-7
length: 14
D: TRBD2
V: TRBV2
DNA: TGTGCCAGCAGTGTTCGGACTAGCTCCCACGAGCAGTACTTC
CDR3: CASSVRTSSHEQYF

size: once
J: TRBJ2-1
length: 13
D: -
V: TRBV2
DNA: TGTGCCAGCAGACTAGACTCCTACAATGAGCAGTTCTTC
CDR3: CASRLDSYNEQFF

size: -
J: TRBJ2-5
length: 14
D: -
V: TRBV6-5
DNA: TGTGCCAGCAGTCCCGTACTGGGGCGGGAGACCCAGTACTTC
CDR3: CASSPVLGRETQYF

size: once
J: TRBJ1-6
length: 15
D: -
V: TRBV2
DNA: TGTGCCACCCTACCCGACAGCTCCTATAATTCACCCCTCCACTTT
CDR3: CATLPDSSYNSPLHF

size: -
J: TRBJ2-7
length: 16
D: -
V: TRBV19
DNA: TGTGCCAGTAGTGCCAGACTTGGGACTGGGGTCTACGAGCAGTACTTC
CDR3: CASSARLGTGVYEQYF

size: -
J: TRBJ2-2
length: 16
D: TRBD2
V: TRBV2
DNA: TGTGCCAGCAGTCAGGGACTAGCGTCGAACACCGGGGAGCTGTTTTTT
CDR3: CASSQGLASNTGELFF

size: -
J: TRBJ2-3
length: 16
D: TRBD2
V: TRBV7-9
DNA: TGTGCCAGCAGCTTATTGACTAGCGGGGTAGCAGATACGCAGTATTTT
CDR3: CASSLLTSGVADTQYF

size: -
J: TRBJ1-2
length: 16
D: -
V: TRBV2
DNA: TGTGCCAGCAGTGCCCCCGCCAGGGGATCTGACTATGGCTACACCTTC
CDR3: CASSAPARGSDYGYTF